A selection of T cell receptor beta chains follows, all from one sample in a study of blood T cell repertoires in COVID-19. Sequenced by immunoSEQ multiplex PCR; TCRdb stores in-frame clones only, minus some. The repertoire has around 130,000 clones, roughly 84% of them found once; the top ten carry roughly 17%. Material for sequencing was peripheral blood. These receptors were obtained from a woman older than 75 with acute or convalescent COVID-19. CDR3s include the opening cysteine and the closing phenylalanine or tryptophan. Fields, in order: clone size, V gene, J gene, D gene, CDR3 protein, CDR3 DNA. The D gene is left open where the match is weak. A row's size may be missing; if present it is once, few, many or a size class.

>.|TRBV19|TRBJ1-4|TRBD1
CASSMGQGDEKLFF
TGTGCCAGTAGTATGGGACAGGGGGACGAAAAACTGTTTTTT
>.|TRBV7-9|TRBJ1-2|.
CASSLEHRVGGYTF
TGTGCCAGCAGCTTAGAACACAGGGTGGGTGGCTACACCTTC
>.|TRBV7-9|TRBJ1-3|.
CASSSSPQGRSTIYF
TGTGCCAGCTCCTCTAGCCCGCAGGGGAGAAGCACCATATATTTT
>.|TRBV5-6|TRBJ2-1|.
CASSLVRADYNEQFF
TGTGCCAGCAGCTTGGTGCGAGCGGACTACAATGAGCAGTTCTTC
>.|TRBV5-4|TRBJ2-3|.
CASTYAGGTDTQYF
TGTGCCAGCACCTACGCCGGGGGCACAGATACGCAGTATTTT
>.|TRBV6-2/TRBV6-3|TRBJ2-5|TRBD2
CASSYPLSGALQETQYF
TGTGCCAGCAGTTACCCCCTCAGCGGGGCCCTCCAAGAGACCCAGTACTTC
>.|TRBV2|TRBJ2-2|TRBD2
CASSGSGGAAGELFF
TGTGCCAGCAGCGGAAGCGGGGGGGCAGCCGGGGAGCTGTTTTTT
>.|TRBV3-1/TRBV3-2|TRBJ2-1|.
CASSQEGTHYNEQFF
TGTGCCAGCAGCCAAGAGGGGACTCATTACAATGAGCAGTTCTTC
>.|TRBV7-2|TRBJ1-1|TRBD1
CASSLTGGITLNTEAFF
TGTGCCAGCAGCTTAACAGGGGGGATTACTCTGAACACTGAAGCTTTCTTT
>.|TRBV19|TRBJ2-2|.
CASSMASAGTGELFF
TGTGCCAGTAGTATGGCTAGCGCGGGTACCGGGGAGCTGTTTTTT
>.|TRBV6-2/TRBV6-3|TRBJ2-5|TRBD1
CASSYGPGQGSLHETQYF
TGTGCCAGCAGTTATGGACCGGGACAGGGAAGCCTCCACGAGACCCAGTACTTC
>.|TRBV6-2/TRBV6-3|TRBJ2-2|TRBD2
CASSFSPTSGMPNTGELFF
TGTGCCAGCAGTTTTTCGCCCACTAGCGGGATGCCGAACACCGGGGAGCTGTTTTTT
>once|TRBV12-5|TRBJ1-1|.
CASGLPTGVLNTEAFF
TGTGCTAGTGGTTTGCCGACGGGGGTTTTGAACACTGAAGCTTTCTTT
>.|TRBV5-1|TRBJ1-1|.
CASSFTGSTEAFF
TGCGCCAGCAGCTTTACAGGGTCCACTGAAGCTTTCTTT
>.|TRBV6-2/TRBV6-3|TRBJ1-4|.
CASSSTLGGEKLFF
TGTGCCAGCAGTTCGACACTTGGTGGTGAAAAACTGTTTTTT
>.|TRBV10-3|TRBJ2-5|TRBD2
CAISAGTSGYQETQYF
TGTGCCATCAGCGCCGGGACTAGCGGGTACCAAGAGACCCAGTACTTC
>.|TRBV19|TRBJ2-5|.
CASSIGRVETQYF
TGTGCCAGTAGTATAGGTAGAGTAGAGACCCAGTACTTC
>.|TRBV18|TRBJ1-2|TRBD1
CASSPETGLNYGYTF
TGTGCCAGCTCACCAGAGACAGGGCTTAACTATGGCTACACCTTC
>.|TRBV10-3|TRBJ1-5|.
CAVLGGRNNQPQHF
TGTGCCGTATTAGGGGGTAGGAACAATCAGCCCCAGCATTTT
>once|TRBV3-1/TRBV3-2|TRBJ1-5|TRBD1
CASSLGQGGQPQHF
TGTGCCAGCAGCCTCGGACAGGGAGGTCAGCCCCAGCATTTT
>.|TRBV19|TRBJ2-5|.
CASRELGGETQYF
TGTGCCAGTAGGGAGTTGGGTGGCGAGACCCAGTACTTC
>.|TRBV6-1|TRBJ1-1|.
CASSEGGSNTEAFF
TGTGCCAGCAGTGAAGGGGGCTCGAACACTGAAGCTTTCTTT
>.|TRBV7-8|TRBJ2-3|TRBD2
CASSQLLAGAMSTQYF
TGTGCCAGCAGCCAACTACTAGCGGGAGCGATGAGTACGCAGTATTTT
>.|TRBV7-2|TRBJ2-3|.
CASSLGWGGPDTQYF
TGTGCCAGCAGCTTAGGGTGGGGGGGGCCAGATACGCAGTATTTT
>.|TRBV27|TRBJ1-1|.
CASKGVMREAFF
TGTGCCAGCAAGGGAGTCATGAGGGAAGCTTTCTTT
>.|TRBV7-2|TRBJ2-7|.
CASSLVFSAYEQYF
TGTGCCAGCAGCTTAGTGTTTTCGGCCTACGAGCAGTACTTC
>.|TRBV28|TRBJ2-7|TRBD2
CASSSPGLVSYEQYF
TGTGCCAGCAGTTCCCCGGGACTAGTTTCCTACGAGCAGTACTTC
>.|TRBV7-8|TRBJ1-5|TRBD1
CASSLGTGIGQPQHF
TGTGCCAGCAGCTTAGGGACAGGGATCGGTCAGCCCCAGCATTTT
>.|TRBV6-5|TRBJ1-2|.
CASSYGARDYGYTF
TGTGCCAGCAGTTACGGAGCTCGTGACTATGGCTACACCTTC
>.|TRBV18|TRBJ1-2|.
CASSPGEAYGYTF
TGTGCCAGCTCACCCGGGGAAGCCTATGGCTACACCTTC